This T cell receptor (beta chain) was profiled in a study of T cell responses to AZD1222 COVID-19 vaccine. Measured with immunoSEQ multiplex PCR; TCRdb has only the in-frame clones, and not every one. The repertoire holds 72,000 or so clones, with about nine tenths as singletons. CDR1 is SEHNR, CDR2 FQNEAQ, per germline (reference sequence). This CDR3 has 15 residues. V shed 6 bases, J shed 1 base, and the junction held 8 bases outside the gene matches. The receptor comes from an adult in good health. The sequences come from peripheral blood, collected on day 0 of AZD1222 vaccination. The genes are TRBV7-9 and TRBJ2-7; TRBD1 matches 8 bases. The CDR3 loop reads CASSLSGQVSYEQYF. CDR3 in DNA: TGTGCCAGCAGTCTTTCGGGACAGGTGTCCTACGAGCAGTACTTC. The full variable domain, completed using reference TRBV7-9 and TRBJ2-7, is DTGVSQNPRHKITKRGQNVTFRCDPISEHNRLYWYRQTLGQGPEFLTYFQNEAQLEKSRLLSDRFSAERPKGSFSTLEIQRTEQGDSAMYLCASSLSGQVSYEQYFGPGTRLTVT.